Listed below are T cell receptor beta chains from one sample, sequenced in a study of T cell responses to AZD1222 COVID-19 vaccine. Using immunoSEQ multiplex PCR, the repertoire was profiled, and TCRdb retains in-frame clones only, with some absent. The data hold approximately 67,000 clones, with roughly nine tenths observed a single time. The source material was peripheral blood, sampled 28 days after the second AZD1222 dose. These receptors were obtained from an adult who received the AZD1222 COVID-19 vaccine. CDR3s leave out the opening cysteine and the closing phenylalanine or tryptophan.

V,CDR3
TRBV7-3,ASSAQGGPETQY
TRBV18,ASSPEGGKNTEAF
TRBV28,ASTSGQGEEKLF
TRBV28,ASSQGQGGVYEQY
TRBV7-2,ASSPRVGGAIEPQH
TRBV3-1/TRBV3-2,ASMEREDTGELF
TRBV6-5,ASSYPGGTGGYT
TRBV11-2,ASSLDLGGQETQY
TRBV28,ASSQYRSLEAQPQH
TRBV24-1,ATSDHWTQQF
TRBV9,ASSGGTGSGQF
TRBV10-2,ASSESGRKNTEAF
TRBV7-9,ASARGTGGTSGRNEQF
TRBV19,ASTIGAGSTDTQY
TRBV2,ASSPDRGRTNEQF
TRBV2,AGRDSSYNEQF